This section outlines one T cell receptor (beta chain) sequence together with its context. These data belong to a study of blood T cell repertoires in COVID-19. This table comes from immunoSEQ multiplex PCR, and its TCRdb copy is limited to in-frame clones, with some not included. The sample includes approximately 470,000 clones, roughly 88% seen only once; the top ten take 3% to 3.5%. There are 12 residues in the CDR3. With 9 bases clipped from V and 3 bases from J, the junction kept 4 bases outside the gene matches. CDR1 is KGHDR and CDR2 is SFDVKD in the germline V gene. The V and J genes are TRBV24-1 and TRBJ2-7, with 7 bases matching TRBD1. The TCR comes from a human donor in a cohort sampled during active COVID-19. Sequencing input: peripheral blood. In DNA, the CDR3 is TGTGCCACCGAAGGGGACAGCTACGAGCAGTACTTC. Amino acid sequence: CATEGDSYEQYF.